This T cell receptor beta chain was profiled in a study of blood T cell repertoires in COVID-19 (dated by TCRdb to 2020 to 2022). Regarding the research as a whole: Collaborator samples came from the United States, Italy and Spain and covered acute and convalescent phases of COVID-19. The dataset comprised deeply sampled blood TCRbeta repertoires from subjects exposed to, actively infected with, or recovered from COVID-19. The samples were drawn from two sources: the first 160 participants of the ongoing ImmuneRACE study, and 1,254 subjects contributed by 6 global collaborators. The sample metadata nearly always contained a de-identified subject ID, COVID-19 status, age in years and sex. A freely available public database, intended as a resource for researchers studying the immune response to SARS-CoV-2, is where the repertoires were released. The material from the prospective study consisted of cDNA or gDNA derived from T cells, B-cell-depleted T cells, or PBMCs. Where available, HLA class I and class II types were taken from metadata supplied by the sample provider and were not determined by assay-based typing. Overall study results and their limits: How much clinical and demographic metadata was included differed by source and by participant, and the metadata was provided uncurated.

Samples from volunteer blood donors who had recovered from COVID-19 were contributed by a second Seattle source. Each collaborating institution followed its own protocols to collect whole blood in K2EDTA tubes. For TCRbeta analysis, collaborators shipped samples in one of three forms: frozen whole blood, isolated PBMCs, or DNA extracted from either of those sample types. The CDR3 spans 14 residues, from the cysteine through the phenylalanine. The kept DNA is CDR3 alone, 42 bases in frame from the first base. The germline V gene (reference sequence) specifies SGHKS as CDR1 and YYEKEE as CDR2. V and J lose 4 bases and 1 base, and a span of 9 bases separates them. The immunoSEQ Assay, a bias-controlled multiplex PCR, was used to amplify TCRbeta CDR3 regions from genomic DNA. Regarding the original processing steps: Nucleated cell counts per sample were estimated from amplification of reference gene primers within the assay. To quantify the absolute abundance of each unique TCRbeta CDR3 rearrangement, sequence reads were collapsed and filtered. For each sample, productive Simpson clonality was calculated as the square root of Simpson's diversity index over productive rearrangements. What TCRdb holds here is the immuneACCESS table cut down to in-frame rearrangements. Part of the clones is not present; checked against another copy, under half of the missing clones reflect an unresolved V gene, and the others are unexplained. V, J and clone size are those of that table, while D and trimming were read from the DNA. This sample lists 200,000 to 300,000 clones; less than 90% were detected once. The top ten hold roughly 4% of the sample.

This clone has a single count. Its cognate antigen has yet to be identified. No quality values exist for individual bases; no much larger clone is one base distant. The chain links TRBV5-5 with TRBJ1-5, with a tentative D gene TRBD1 over 5 matching bases. Sequencing used peripheral blood. This receptor was taken from a man aged 55-75 years who had recovered from COVID-19. The nucleotide sequence is given as TGTGCCAGCAGCATAGGACACAGCAATCAGCCCCAGCATTTT. It encodes CASSIGHSNQPQHF.